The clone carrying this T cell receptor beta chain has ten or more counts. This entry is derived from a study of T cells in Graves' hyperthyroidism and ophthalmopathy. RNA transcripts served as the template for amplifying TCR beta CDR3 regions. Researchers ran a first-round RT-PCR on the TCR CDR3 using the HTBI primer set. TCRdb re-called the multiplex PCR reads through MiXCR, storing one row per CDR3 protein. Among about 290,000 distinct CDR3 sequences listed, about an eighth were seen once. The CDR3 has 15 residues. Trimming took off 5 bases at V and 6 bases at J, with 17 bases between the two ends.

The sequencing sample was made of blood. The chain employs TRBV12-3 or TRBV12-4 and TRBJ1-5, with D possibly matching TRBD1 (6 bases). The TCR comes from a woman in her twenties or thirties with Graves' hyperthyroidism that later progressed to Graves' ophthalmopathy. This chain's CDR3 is CASSRLWGASQPQHF. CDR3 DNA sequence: TGTGCCAGCAGTCGACTCTGGGGGGCTAGTCAGCCCCAGCATTTT.